The 5 T cell receptor beta chains listed next were all sequenced from one sample in a study of blood T cells in healthy people across ages. The second PCR ran about 6 to 11 cycles with a sample-barcoded 5' primer and J-beta primers. TCRdb re-called the 5' RACE reads through MiXCR, storing one row per CDR3 protein. The sample lists about 970,000 distinct CDR3 sequences; roughly 51% were seen once. The sample comprised blood. The receptors were gathered from a woman in her fifties or sixties in good health.

The chain recombines TRBV6-1 with TRBJ2-3; TRBD1 matches at 9 bases. The CDR3 has 15 residues. Looked up from germline, CDR1 is MNHNS and CDR2 is SASEGT. V lost 4 bases and J lost 2; bases outside the gene matches: 4. The CDR3 region is CASSATGGPTDTQYF. DNA for the CDR3: TGTGCCAGCAGTGCGACAGGGGGTCCCACAGATACGCAGTATTTT.

V and J are TRBV20-1 and TRBJ2-1; TRBD2 matches 8 bases. The DNA end favors TRBJ2-7, so the J call may be wrong. Germline loops: CDR1 DFQATT, CDR2 SNEGSKA (reference sequence). The CDR3 runs to 14 residues. CDR3 loop: CSARFGRAGYEQYF. CDR3 nucleotides: TGCAGTGCTCGTTTCGGGAGGGCCGGCTACGAGCAGTACTTC.

The chain has TRBV13 and TRBJ2-3; 7 positions agree with TRBD2. V lost 2 bases and J lost 4; bases outside the gene matches: 15. Germline assignment: CDR1 PRHDT and CDR2 FYEKMQ (reference sequence). This CDR3 contains 18 residues. The CDR3 DNA sequence: TGTGCCAGCAGCTTACCCTCCCGGGCTAGCGGCAGACCAGATACGCAGTATTTT. Protein product: CASSLPSRASGRPDTQYF.

The rearrangement links TRBV7-9 to TRBJ1-2; D unresolved. Trimming removed 0 bases from V and 5 bases from J, with 10 bases in between. From germline, CDR1 is SEHNR and CDR2 FQNEAQ (reference sequence). The CDR3 contains 14 residues. CDR3 in amino acids: CASSLAPTRYGYTF. DNA for the CDR3: TGTGCCAGCAGCTTAGCCCCGACACGATATGGCTACACCTTC. Supplemented by reference TRBV7-9 and TRBJ1-2, the full variable domain reads DTGVSQNPRHKITKRGQNVTFRCDPISEHNRLYWYRQTLGQGPEFLTYFQNEAQLEKSRLLSDRFSAERPKGSFSTLEIQRTEQGDSAMYLCASSLAPTRYGYTFGSGTRLTVV.

This clonotype was counted a few times. The V gene is TRBV7-8, the J gene TRBJ2-7; no firm D call. This CDR3 has 15 residues. V was pared by 0 bases and J by 3 bases, with 12 bases between. Germline V lookup: CDR1 SGHVS, CDR2 FQNEAQ. The DNA of the CDR3 is TGTGCCAGCAGCTTAGCCGAGCTTACGGTCTACGAGCAGTACTTC. This codes for CASSLAELTVYEQYF.